This T cell receptor beta chain was captured by sequencing in a study of blood T cell repertoires in COVID-19. Turning to the study itself: Specimens from acute and convalescent COVID-19 originated in the United States, Italy and Spain. The cDNA or gDNA used as material had been derived from T cells, B-cell-depleted T cells, or PBMCs.

Authors' data handling: By means of reference gene primer amplification, nucleated cell counts were estimated. Assay used: immunoSEQ multiplex PCR; TCRdb lists only in-frame clones, some missing. That table furnishes V, J and clone size, whereas the DNA furnished D and trimming. The sample has approximately 80,000 clones, 81% seen once. This CDR3 comprises 9 residues. Sample: peripheral blood. The sequence was collected from a man aged 80 or over with acute or convalescent COVID-19. The J gene is TRBJ2-7, the V gene TRBV21-1; the table names TRBD2, a call not compared with the DNA. TRBV21-1 is flagged as a pseudogene. The CDR3: CARRFEQYF. The CDR3 bases are TGTGCCAGGAGGTTCGAGCAGTACTTC.